In this sample, the clone carrying this T cell receptor (beta chain) turned up many times. Its target is unknown. These data come from a study of T cells in Graves' hyperthyroidism and ophthalmopathy. Template material for amplifying TCR beta CDR3 regions consisted of RNA transcripts. During a first-round RT-PCR of the TCR CDR3, the HTBI primer set was used. Using its own MiXCR run on the multiplex PCR reads, TCRdb lists one record per CDR3 protein. Of hundreds of thousands of distinct CDR3 sequences detected, about 14% appear once; the ten largest clones hold 3.5% to 4.5%. Study findings and constraints: Most thyroid clonotypes expanded above 0.001 were also detected in blood.

CDR3 size: 12 residues. The germline V gene encodes CDR1 SNHLY and CDR2 FYNNEI. V lost 4 bases and J 6 bases, leaving 9 bases between the germline ends. This clonotype originated in a woman aged 40 to 50 with Graves' ophthalmopathy. Sequencing was done on a sample of blood. The chain is built from TRBV2 and TRBJ1-2; D possibly corresponds to TRBD1 (6 bases). The CDR3 nucleotides read TGTGCCAGCAGTGGACAGGCGGATGGCTACACCTTC. Its protein product is CASSGQADGYTF.